The subject of this entry is one T cell receptor beta chain. As yet, its antigen is unknown. The germline CDR1 and CDR2 sequences are SQVTM and ANQGSEA. This CDR3 is built from 10 residues. V lost 7 bases, J lost 6 bases, and 2 bases stayed unmatched. TCRdb's copy holds only in-frame clones and misses some; the assay was immunoSEQ multiplex PCR. Altogether 120,000 or so clones are present, about 90% being singletons, with the ten largest covering over 1.5%. The data were taken from a study of T cell responses to AZD1222 COVID-19 vaccine. General study results and limits: Along spike, vaccine-associated CD4 TCRs were found throughout, with dominance at 160-218 and 743-854. Seropositive at baseline were only a handful of AZD1222 recipients. Most donors were white British and more were female, and clonal diversity was possibly underestimated.

The origin of this receptor is an adult in good health. Sequences were derived from peripheral blood, sampled on day 0 of AZD1222 vaccination. The V call is TRBV29-1, the J call TRBJ1-2, with 7 bases that match TRBD1. As DNA, the CDR3 is TGCAGCGCCGGACAGGATGGCTACACCTTC. Its protein is CSAGQDGYTF. The full variable domain, completed using reference TRBV29-1 and TRBJ1-2, is SAVISQKPSRDICQRGTSLTIQCQVDSQVTMMFWYRQQPGQSLTLIATANQGSEATYESGFVIDKFPISRPNLTFSTLTVSNMSPEDSSIYLCSAGQDGYTFGSGTRLTVV.